Each of the 9 T cell receptor beta chains below was sequenced from the same sample in a study of T cells after posttransplantation cyclophosphamide. Produced via immunoSEQ multiplex PCR; TCRdb's table is partial and in-frame only. The sample shows 45,000 to 65,000 clones, approximately 94% of them seen only once. Sequenced sample: PBMCs. These receptors came from a woman in her 30s in good health and a related stem cell transplant donor.

The chain joins TRBV9 to TRBJ2-5; TRBD1 might be the D (6 bases). V was cut by 0 bases and J by 2 bases, with 8 bases left in between. The CDR3 totals 14 residues. The germline V gene encodes CDR1 SGDLS and CDR2 YYNGEE. The CDR3 here is CASSVAGTQETQYF. In DNA form, the CDR3 reads TGTGCCAGCAGCGTAGCGGGGACACAAGAGACCCAGTACTTC.

This chain connects TRBV5-8 to TRBJ2-1; the match to TRBD2 covers 10 bases. The CDR3 runs to 15 residues. The V gene end was trimmed by 0 bases and the J gene end by 9 bases; junction bases not matched to a gene: 6. Germline V gene sequence: CDR1 SGHTS, CDR2 YDEGEE. CDR3 DNA sequence: TGTGCCAGCAGCTTGGAAGGGACTAGCGCCGCTGAGCAGTTCTTC. Amino acids: CASSLEGTSAAEQFF. The full variable domain, rest sourced from reference TRBV5-8 and TRBJ2-1, is EAGVTQSPTHLIKTRGQQATLRCSPISGHTSVYWYQQALGLGLQFLLWYDEGEERNRGNFPPRFSGRQFPNYSSELNVNALELEDSALYLCASSLEGTSAAEQFFGPGTRLTVL.

The chain employs TRBV6-1 and TRBJ2-5; D unresolved. V was shortened by 2 bases and J by 0 bases, with 7 bases between the two germline ends. Germline lookup yields CDR1 MNHNS and CDR2 SASEGT. The CDR3 extends over 14 amino acids. The CDR3 DNA sequence: TGTGCCAGCAGTGAACTAAGCCACCAAGAGACCCAGTACTTC. It yields the protein CASSELSHQETQYF.

The chain couples TRBV5-5 to TRBJ2-1, with a weak D call TRBD2 (7 bases). This CDR3 has 12 amino acids. V lost 0 bases, J lost 15 bases, and 13 bases lay in between. Per germline, CDR1 SGHKS and CDR2 YYEKEE (reference sequence). This chain's CDR3 is CASSLEGGTGFF. The CDR3 nucleotides are TGTGCCAGCAGCTTGGAGGGGGGGACGGGGTTCTTC.

This chain uses TRBV6-5 with TRBJ1-5; 8 bases align to TRBD1. CDR1 is MNHEY, CDR2 SVGAGI, per germline. The CDR3 sequence is 15 residues long. Trimming at V came to 6 bases and at J to 4 bases, leaving 8 bases not matched to a gene. DNA of the CDR3: TGTGCCAGCAGCCAGGACACAGGGGGGAATCAGCCCCAGCATTTT. It specifies CASSQDTGGNQPQHF.

The J gene is TRBJ1-2, the V gene TRBV4-1; D is uncertain. Germline V lookup: CDR1 MGHRA, CDR2 YSYEKL. Trimming shortened V by 0 bases and J by 1 base, and 9 bases separated the two germline ends. The CDR3 spans 15 residues. Here the CDR3 DNA reads TGCGCCAGCAGCCAAGATTTAGCGATTAACTATGGCTACACCTTC. Amino acid sequence: CASSQDLAINYGYTF.

The rearrangement joins TRBV18 to TRBJ2-3; TRBD2 is a possible D gene (8 bases). V lost 6 bases and J lost 3, with 16 bases in between. Per the germline V gene, CDR1 is KGHSH and CDR2 is LQKENI. This CDR3 has 15 amino acids. The DNA for the CDR3 is TGTGCCAGCTCCCCCGGGAGGGGGCAAACAGATACGCAGTATTTT. Translating gives CASSPGRGQTDTQYF.

Only one count was recorded for this clone. The V and J genes are TRBV11-1 and TRBJ2-6; no clear D gene. Deletions cut 9 bases from V and 0 bases from J, with 15 bases between. This CDR3 has 16 residues. CDR1 and CDR2 (germline): SGHAT, FQDESV (reference sequence). DNA of the CDR3: TGTGCCAGTGCGGTGGGTATGAGCTCTGGGGCCAACGTCCTGACTTTC. Translation: CASAVGMSSGANVLTF.

The V and J genes are TRBV18 and TRBJ2-7; TRBD2 matches at 8 bases. The CDR3 is made up of 14 amino acids. V was clipped by 3 bases and J by 2 bases; unmatched bases: 3. Per the germline V gene, CDR1 is KGHSH and CDR2 is LQKENI. The CDR3 region is CASSPDGGAYEQYF. For the CDR3, the DNA is TGTGCCAGCTCACCTGACGGGGGGGCCTACGAGCAGTACTTC. The variable domain in full, with the rest retrieved from reference TRBV18 and TRBJ2-7, is NAGVMQNPRHLVRRRGQEARLRCSPMKGHSHVYWYRQLPEEGLKFMVYLQKENIIDESGMPKERFSAEFPKEGPSILRIQQVVRGDSAAYFCASSPDGGAYEQYFGPGTRLTVT.